This T cell receptor beta chain originates from a study of blood T cell repertoires in COVID-19. Study-wide background: Samples representing acute and convalescent COVID-19 were sourced from the United States, Italy and Spain.

Germline assignment: CDR1 LGHNA and CDR2 YNFKEQ. The CDR3 runs to 16 residues. V lost 3 bases, J lost 5 bases, and 8 bases stayed unmatched. The repertoire was sequenced with immunoSEQ multiplex PCR; TCRdb's copy has only in-frame clones and lacks some. The table has some 140,000 clones, about 89% seen once. The source material was peripheral blood. The chain uses TRBV4-2 and TRBJ2-2; 8 bases align to TRBD2. This receptor was obtained from a man aged 45-60 years with active or convalescent COVID-19. In nucleotides, the CDR3 is TGTGCCAGCAGCCAGGTAGCGGGAATGTTAACCGGGGAGCTGTTTTTT. This codes for CASSQVAGMLTGELFF.